The clone carrying this TCR beta chain was observed a handful of times. This entry comes from a study of cytomegalovirus exposure and HLA in healthy donors. CDR1 and CDR2 (germline): SQVTM, ANQGSEA. The CDR3 extends over 18 amino acids. V trimming: 3 bases; J trimming: 2 bases; junction bases outside the gene matches: 18. Primers included in the PCR were 60 Vbeta and 13 Jbeta primers. Using immunoSEQ multiplex PCR, the repertoire was profiled, and TCRdb retains in-frame clones only, with some absent. The sample lists roughly 200,000 clones; roughly 9.5% were seen once. The TCR was taken from a woman aged 25 to 39 in good health and CMV-seropositive. Sequences were obtained from PBMCs. The V and J genes are TRBV29-1 and TRBJ1-1; TRBD1 agrees at 7 bases. CDR3 nucleotides: TGCAGCGTTGATGTTGTAAGGGGGCGAACCATTATTAACACTGAAGCTTTCTTT. It codes for CSVDVVRGRTIINTEAFF.